Here is one TCR beta chain with its context. Antigen unknown. The data originate from a study of siplizumab effects on memory and regulatory T cells. Study-level results: Siplizumab conditions gave an average of almost 70% Treg-derived mappable alloreactive CD4+ clones, versus about 30% for controls.

This table comes from immunoSEQ multiplex PCR, and its TCRdb copy is limited to in-frame clones, with some not included. The sample holds approximately 120,000 clones, about 90% seen once. Unmatched junction bases numbered 7, after V lost 9 bases and J lost 2 bases. From germline, CDR1 is MRHNA and CDR2 SNTAGT. The CDR3 has 14 residues. The source is a human donor in good health. Sequences were obtained from Tregs sorted from blood. The chain uses TRBV6-4 and TRBJ2-1; the match to TRBD1 covers 7 bases. The CDR3 nucleotides are TGTGCCAGGAGTTCAGGGGGAACCTACAATGAGCAGTTCTTC. The encoded protein is CARSSGGTYNEQFF.